The clone carrying this T cell receptor (beta chain) was detected once. The RNA, about 0.5 to 1 ug, was put through reverse transcription using random hexamers. Amplification of TCR beta CDR3 across 54 Vbeta and 13 Jbeta was performed with immunoSEQ multiplex PCR. Using its own MiXCR run on the immunoSEQ multiplex PCR reads, TCRdb lists one record per CDR3 protein. The table has 200,000 or so distinct CDR3 sequences, 90% to 95% seen once. The data belong to a study of CD8 T cells in Susac syndrome. The T cells that were sequenced for TCR beta were CD8+ and CD4+ cells from blood. In contrast to the negatively isolated CD8+ and CD4+ T cells, TEMRA cells were FACS-enriched. The specimen sequenced was CD8+ T cells from PBMCs. The source of this sequence is a human donor with multiple sclerosis.

CDR3 bases: TGCGCCAGCAGCCCCCTCGTGGGAACCTACGAGCAGTACTTC. Amino acids: CASSPLVGTYEQYF. The V gene is TRBV4-1, the J gene TRBJ2-7, with unresolved D. Germline V gene lookup returns CDR1 MGHRA and CDR2 YSYEKL. Trimming stripped 4 bases from V and 2 bases from J, with 12 bases between. The CDR3 has 14 amino acids.